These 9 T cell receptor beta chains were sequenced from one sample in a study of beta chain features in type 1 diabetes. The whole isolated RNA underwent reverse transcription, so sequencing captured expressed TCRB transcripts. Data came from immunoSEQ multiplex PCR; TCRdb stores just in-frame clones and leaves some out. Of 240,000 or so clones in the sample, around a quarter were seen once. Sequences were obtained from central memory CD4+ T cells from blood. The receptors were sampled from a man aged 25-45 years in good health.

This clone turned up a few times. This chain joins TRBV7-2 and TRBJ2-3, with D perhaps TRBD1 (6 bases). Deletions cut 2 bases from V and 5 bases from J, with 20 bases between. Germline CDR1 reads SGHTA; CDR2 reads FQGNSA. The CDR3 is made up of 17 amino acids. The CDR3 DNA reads TGTGCCAGCAGCTTAAGTGAGGACAGCTGGGCCGTAGATACGCAGTATTTT. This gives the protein CASSLSEDSWAVDTQYF.

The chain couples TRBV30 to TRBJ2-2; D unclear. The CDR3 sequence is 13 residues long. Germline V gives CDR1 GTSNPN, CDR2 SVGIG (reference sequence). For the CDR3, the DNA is TGTGCTCGGTCGAGATCGAACACCGGGGAGCTGTTTTTT. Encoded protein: CARSRSNTGELFF.

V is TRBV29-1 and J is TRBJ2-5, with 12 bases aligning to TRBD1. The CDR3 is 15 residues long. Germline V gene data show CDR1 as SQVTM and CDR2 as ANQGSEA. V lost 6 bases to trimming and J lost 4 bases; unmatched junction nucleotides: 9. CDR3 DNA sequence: TGCAGCGTGGGGACAGGGGGCAACAGGCTAGAGACCCAGTACTTC. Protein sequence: CSVGTGGNRLETQYF.

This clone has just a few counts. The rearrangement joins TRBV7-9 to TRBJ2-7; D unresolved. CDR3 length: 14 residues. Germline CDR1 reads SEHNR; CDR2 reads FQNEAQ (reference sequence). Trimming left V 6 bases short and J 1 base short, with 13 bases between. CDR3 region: CASRRLGSSYEQYF. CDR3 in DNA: TGTGCCAGCAGACGCCTTGGGTCTTCCTACGAGCAGTACTTC.

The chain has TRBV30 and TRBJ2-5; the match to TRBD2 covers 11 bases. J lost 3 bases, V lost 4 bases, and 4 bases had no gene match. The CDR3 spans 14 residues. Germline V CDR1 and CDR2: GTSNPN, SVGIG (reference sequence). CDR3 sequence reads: CAWTIAGGKETQYF. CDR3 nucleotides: TGTGCCTGGACCATAGCGGGAGGGAAAGAGACCCAGTACTTC. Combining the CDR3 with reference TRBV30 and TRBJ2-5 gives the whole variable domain SQTIHQWPATLVQPVGSPLSLECTVEGTSNPNLYWYRQAAGRGLQLLFYSVGIGQISSEVPQNLSASRPQDRQFILSSKKLLLSDSGFYLCAWTIAGGKETQYFGPGTRLLVL.

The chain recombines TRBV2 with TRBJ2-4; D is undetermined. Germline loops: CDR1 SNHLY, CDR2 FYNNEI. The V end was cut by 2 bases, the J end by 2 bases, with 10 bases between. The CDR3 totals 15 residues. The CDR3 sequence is CASSEMAASKNIQYF. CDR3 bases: TGTGCCAGCAGTGAAATGGCAGCCTCCAAAAACATTCAGTACTTC.

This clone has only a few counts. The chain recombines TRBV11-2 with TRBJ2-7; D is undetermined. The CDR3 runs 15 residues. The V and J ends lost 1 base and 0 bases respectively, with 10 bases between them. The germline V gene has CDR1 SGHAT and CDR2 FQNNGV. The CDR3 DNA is TGTGCCAGCAGCTTAGCTATGGGCACCTCCTACGAGCAGTACTTC. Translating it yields CASSLAMGTSYEQYF.

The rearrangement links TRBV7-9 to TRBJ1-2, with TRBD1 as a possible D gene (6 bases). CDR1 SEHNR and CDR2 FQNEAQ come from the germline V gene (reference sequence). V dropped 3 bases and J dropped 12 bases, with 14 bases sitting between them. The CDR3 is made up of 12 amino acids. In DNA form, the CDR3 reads TGTGCCAGCAGCTTGGAGACAGGCTCCGACACCTTC. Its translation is CASSLETGSDTF.

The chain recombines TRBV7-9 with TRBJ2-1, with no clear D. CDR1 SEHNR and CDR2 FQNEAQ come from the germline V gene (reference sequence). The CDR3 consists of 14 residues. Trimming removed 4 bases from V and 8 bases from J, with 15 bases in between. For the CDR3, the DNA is TGTGCCAGCAGCTCCAGGACCTCTGGGGATGAGCAGTTCTTC. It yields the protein CASSSRTSGDEQFF.